The sequence of this T cell receptor (beta chain) was determined in a study of blood T cell repertoires in COVID-19. How the authors handled the data: It was from reference gene primer amplification that nucleated cell counts were estimated. Profiling relied on immunoSEQ multiplex PCR, and the TCRdb table lists in-frame clones only, not all of them. The D gene and trimming were derived from the DNA, and the V and J assignments and clone size from that table. The sample carries 98,000 or so clones, roughly 84% recorded once. The CDR3 sequence is 13 residues long. Per the germline V gene, CDR1 is GTSNPN and CDR2 is SVGIG (reference sequence). Trimming cost V 2 bases and J 7 bases, with 9 bases left between them.

The TCR sequence derives from a woman aged 55-75 years in a cohort sampled during active or convalescent COVID-19. Sequenced material: peripheral blood. The chain uses TRBV30 and TRBJ1-6; D may be TRBD1 (5 bases). Written as DNA, the CDR3 is TGTGCCTGGAGTCCCAAGGGGAATTCACCCCTCCACTTT. This gives the protein CAWSPKGNSPLHF.